This paragraph reports one T cell receptor (beta chain). This clonotype showed up many times. The antigen it recognizes is unknown. No base-level quality is on record; no much larger clone is a single base apart. As encoded in the germline V gene, CDR1 is SGHTA while CDR2 is FQGNSA. The CDR3 starts with the cysteine, ends with the phenylalanine, and has 13 residues. Only the CDR3 DNA is retained, 39 bases long and in frame from the first base. Trimming costs V 6 bases and J 3 bases, and their ends lie 12 bases apart. This entry is derived from a study of identical twins (dated by TCRdb to the mid-2010s). Regarding the complete study: TCR alpha and beta repertoires from monozygotic twins, unrelated adults of various ages and cord blood were deep-sequenced to test whether fetal clonotypes persist. To rule out contamination, replicate twin experiments were performed at different times with different library preparation protocols. Points the paper makes about the study in general: Compared with coincidental sharing between unrelated individuals, out-of-frame TCR alpha sequences shared between twins had an excess of sequences with low generation probability. The excess sharing between twins in beta out-of-frame sequences was weaker because fewer shared sequences reduced the signal-to-noise ratio. Recombination models systematically underestimated out-of-frame TCR alpha sharing in monozygotic twins but agreed with sharing between unrelated individuals. Invariant T cells such as MAIT and iNKT could partly confound zero-insertion analyses, though diverse VJ usage argued against this for most clonotypes. Fewer insertions were carried by abundant cord blood beta clonotypes, a similar but weaker trend appeared in young adult naive repertoires, and no such trend appeared in memory repertoires. Because the same donors could not be followed over many years, conclusions were based on cross-sectional statistical analysis.

Library preparation used 5' RACE. Sequencing instrument: Illumina HiSeq 2000. Template switching introduced a universal primer binding site; the final cDNA contained a unique molecular identifier, enabling accurate counting of TCR cDNA molecules. Specific primers in the conserved constant-segment region were used to synthesize first-strand cDNA for TCR alpha and beta chains. To control for contamination, every cDNA library was double barcoded, receiving both a SMART-Mk sample barcode and Illumina barcodes. TruSeq adapter sequences along with Illumina sample barcodes were introduced in two successive PCR steps. TCR alpha and beta cDNA libraries were sequenced on the Illumina HiSeq platform with custom primers. Under the source paper's analysis protocol: MiGEC was used to process raw reads and extract unique molecular identifiers, and MiXCR was used to find CDR3 positions. For each individual, recombination models were inferred using an EM algorithm with the repgenHMM and IGoR tools. Shared clonotype analysis was performed with the tcR package in R, normalizing sharing by the product of cloneset sizes. To study raw recombination free of thymic and clonal selection effects, out-of-frame nonproductive sequences were analyzed. The public reads were reprocessed in TCRdb via fastp at Q25 and MiXCR, keeping in-frame beta chains. A single entry per CDR3 protein holds the most common genes and DNA from its merged rows. The V and J calls here are based on TCRdb, not the publication. The sample table records roughly 690,000 distinct CDR3 sequences; 5.5% to 6.5% of these occur just once. The ten most abundant clones make up around 2% of the sample.

All donors were healthy Caucasians. Three unrelated non-twin adults were also sequenced: a male aged 18 to 30, a male aged 50 to 60 and a female aged 50 to 60. Miltenyi CD45RO+ enrichment and human naive T-cell isolation kits were used to isolate memory (CD45RO+) and naive T cells from PBMC. The sequence joins TRBV7-2 to TRBJ2-7, and TRBD2 may be the D gene, going by 5 matching bases. Sample: naive T cells sorted from blood. The label giving this sample's cell subset or site can be read as: cells isolated with a human naive T-cell isolation kit. The sequence was obtained from a man aged 18 to 29 in good health. The nucleotides are TGTGCCAGCAGGAGAGGACGGGACTACGAGCAGTACTTC. This codes for CASRRGRDYEQYF.